These 5 T cell receptor beta chains share one sample of origin, sequenced in a study of OX40 agonist ivuxolimab in advanced cancers. Sequencing used immunoSEQ multiplex PCR; TCRdb keeps in-frame clones, though not all of them. The sample gives 34,000 or so clones, just under 90% of which show up once; approximately 32% is in the top ten. The sample was CD4+ or CD8+ T cells sorted from blood, taken in a trial of the OX40 agonist ivuxolimab. The receptors stem from an adult with an advanced solid tumor such as melanoma, head and neck, liver or kidney cancer.

This clone was detected only a few times. V and J are TRBV7-3 and TRBJ2-7, with a weak D call TRBD2 (6 bases). With 5 bases removed from V and 0 bases from J, the gap between germline ends came to 14 bases. From germline, CDR1 is SGHTA and CDR2 FQGTGA. The CDR3 has 15 amino acids. CDR3: CASSPYSGTSYEQYF. DNA for the CDR3: TGTGCCAGCAGCCCCTATAGCGGTACCTCCTACGAGCAGTACTTC.

The chain joins TRBV7-3 to TRBJ2-1; 10 bases match TRBD2. This CDR3 comprises 18 residues. J was trimmed by 4 bases and V by 5 bases; bases with no gene match: 14. Germline CDR1 is SGHTA and CDR2 is FQGTGA. The DNA of the CDR3 is TGTGCCAGCAGCCCAAGGGGGCTAGCGGGGGATGTTTACAATGAGCAGTTCTTC. It codes for CASSPRGLAGDVYNEQFF.

V and J are TRBV5-5 and TRBJ1-1; D ambiguous. This CDR3 has 16 residues. Germline V gives CDR1 SGHKS, CDR2 YYEKEE (reference sequence). Trimming stripped 4 bases from V and 1 base from J, with 17 bases between. In DNA form, the CDR3 reads TGTGCCAGCAGCCCGGATACAGACACCGCGAACACTGAAGCTTTCTTT. Translating it yields CASSPDTDTANTEAFF.

In DNA form, the CDR3 reads TGTGCCAGCAGAGAGGGCCCCGGTTGGTCTAAAAACATTCAGTACTTC. Its translation is CASREGPGWSKNIQYF. The rearrangement links TRBV2 to TRBJ2-4; D might be TRBD2 (5 bases). The germline CDR1 and CDR2 sequences are SNHLY and FYNNEI. The CDR3 covers 16 residues. V shed 6 bases and J shed 4 bases, with 19 bases lying between them.

The rearrangement uses TRBV7-9 and TRBJ1-2; 8 nucleotides align to TRBD1. V was clipped by 10 bases and J by 3 bases; unmatched bases: 13. The CDR3 loop spans 15 amino acids. Looked up from germline, CDR1 is SEHNR and CDR2 is FQNEAQ (reference sequence). The CDR3 spells CAIQAPGGGDYGYTF. CDR3 DNA sequence: TGTGCCATCCAAGCCCCAGGGGGCGGGGACTATGGCTACACCTTC.